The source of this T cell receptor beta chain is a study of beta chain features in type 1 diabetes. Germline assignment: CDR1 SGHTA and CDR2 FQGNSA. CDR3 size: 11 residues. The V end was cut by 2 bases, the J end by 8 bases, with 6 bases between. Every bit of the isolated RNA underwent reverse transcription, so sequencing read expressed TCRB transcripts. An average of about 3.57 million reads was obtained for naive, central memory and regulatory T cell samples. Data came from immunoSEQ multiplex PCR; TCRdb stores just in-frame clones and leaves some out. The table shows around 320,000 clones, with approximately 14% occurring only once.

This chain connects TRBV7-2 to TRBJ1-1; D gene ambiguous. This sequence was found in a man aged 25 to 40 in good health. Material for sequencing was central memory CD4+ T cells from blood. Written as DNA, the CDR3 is TGTGCCAGCAGCTTAATCCGAGAAGCTTTCTTT. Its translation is CASSLIREAFF. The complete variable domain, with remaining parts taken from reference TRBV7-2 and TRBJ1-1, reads GAGVSQSPSNKVTEKGKDVELRCDPISGHTALYWYRQSLGQGLEFLIYFQGNSAPDKSGLPSDRFSAERTGGSVSTLTIQRTQQEDSAVYLCASSLIREAFFGQGTRLTVV.